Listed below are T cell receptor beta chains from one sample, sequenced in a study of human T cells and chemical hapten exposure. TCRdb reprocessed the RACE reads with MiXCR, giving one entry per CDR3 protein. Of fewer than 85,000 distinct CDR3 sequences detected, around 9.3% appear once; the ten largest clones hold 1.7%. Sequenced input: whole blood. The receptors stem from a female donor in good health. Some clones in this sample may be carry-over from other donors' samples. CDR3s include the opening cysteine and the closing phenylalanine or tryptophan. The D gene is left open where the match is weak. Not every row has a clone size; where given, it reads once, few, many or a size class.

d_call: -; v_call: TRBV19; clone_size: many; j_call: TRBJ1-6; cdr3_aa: CASSISENSPLHF; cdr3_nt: TGTGCCAGTAGTATCTCAGAAAATTCACCCCTCCACTTT
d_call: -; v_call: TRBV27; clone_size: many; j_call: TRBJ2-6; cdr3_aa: CASKFSSGANVLTF; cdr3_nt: TGTGCCAGCAAATTCAGCTCTGGGGCCAACGTCCTGACTTTC
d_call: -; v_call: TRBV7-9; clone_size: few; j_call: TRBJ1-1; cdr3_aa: CASSLRSLGTEAFF; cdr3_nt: TGTGCCAGCAGCTTAAGGAGTCTTGGGACTGAAGCTTTCTTT
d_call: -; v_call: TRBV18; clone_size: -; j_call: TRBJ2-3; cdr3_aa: CASSPEDYSSTDTQYF; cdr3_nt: TGTGCCAGCTCACCGGAGGACTATTCTAGCACAGATACGCAGTATTTT
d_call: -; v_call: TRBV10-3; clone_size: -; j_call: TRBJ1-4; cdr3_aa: CAISLDGAVEKLFF; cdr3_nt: TGTGCCATCAGCCTCGACGGGGCGGTTGAAAAACTGTTTTTT
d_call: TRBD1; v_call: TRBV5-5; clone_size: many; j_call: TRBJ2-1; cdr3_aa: CASSPQGFSYNEQFF; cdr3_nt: TGTGCCAGCAGCCCACAGGGGTTCTCCTACAATGAGCAGTTCTTC
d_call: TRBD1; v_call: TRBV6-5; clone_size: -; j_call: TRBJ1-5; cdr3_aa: CASSNTGAINQPQHF; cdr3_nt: TGTGCCAGCAGCAACACAGGGGCTATCAATCAGCCCCAGCATTTT
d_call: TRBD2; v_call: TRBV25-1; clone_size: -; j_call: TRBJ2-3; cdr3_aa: CASSGTGTSGFLNWDTQYF; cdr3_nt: TGTGCCAGCAGTGGAACCGGGACTAGCGGGTTCTTAAACTGGGATACGCAGTATTTT
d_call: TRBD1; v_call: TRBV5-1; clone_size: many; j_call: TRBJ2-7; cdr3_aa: CASSWGTDYEQYF; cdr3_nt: TGCGCCAGCAGCTGGGGGACAGACTACGAGCAGTACTTC
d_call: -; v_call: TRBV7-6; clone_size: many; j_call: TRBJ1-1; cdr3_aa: CASSPGGGEAFF; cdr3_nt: TGTGCCAGCAGCCCCGGGGGGGGTGAAGCTTTCTTT
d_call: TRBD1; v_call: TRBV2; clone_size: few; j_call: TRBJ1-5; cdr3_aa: CASKFGTALNQPQHF; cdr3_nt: TGTGCCAGCAAGTTCGGGACAGCCCTTAATCAGCCCCAGCATTTT
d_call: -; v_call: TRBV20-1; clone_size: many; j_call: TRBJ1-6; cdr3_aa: CSAPDSGSPLHF; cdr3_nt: TGCAGTGCTCCCGACAGTGGTTCACCCCTCCACTTT
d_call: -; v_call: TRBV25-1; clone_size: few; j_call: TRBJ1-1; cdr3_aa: CASSEFRGMDTEAFF; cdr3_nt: TGTGCCAGCAGTGAATTCAGGGGAATGGACACTGAAGCTTTCTTT
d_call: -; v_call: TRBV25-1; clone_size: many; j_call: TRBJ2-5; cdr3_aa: CASSEAGRTQYF; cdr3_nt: TGTGCCAGCAGTGAAGCCGGTCGGACCCAGTACTTC
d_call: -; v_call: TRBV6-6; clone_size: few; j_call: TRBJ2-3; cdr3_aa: CASSGLADTQYF; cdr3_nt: TGTGCCAGCAGTGGCTTGGCAGATACGCAGTATTTT
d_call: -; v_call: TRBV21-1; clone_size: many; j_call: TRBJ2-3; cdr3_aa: CASSRGTGGPQDTQYF; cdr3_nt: TGTGCCAGCAGCAGGGGGACAGGGGGCCCTCAAGATACGCAGTATTTT
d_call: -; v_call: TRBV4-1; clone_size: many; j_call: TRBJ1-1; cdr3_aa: CASRNPAVGQMNTEAFF; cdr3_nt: TGCGCCAGCAGGAACCCGGCTGTGGGGCAGATGAACACTGAAGCTTTCTTT
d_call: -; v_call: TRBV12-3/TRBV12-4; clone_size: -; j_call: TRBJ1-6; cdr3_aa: CASSFEYDSPLHF; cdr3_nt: TGTGCCAGCAGTTTCGAATATGATTCACCCCTCCACTTT
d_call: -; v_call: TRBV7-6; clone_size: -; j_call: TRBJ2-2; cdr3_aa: CASSPVRALRGELFF; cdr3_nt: TGTGCCAGCAGCCCCGTTCGGGCTTTAAGGGGGGAGCTGTTTTTT
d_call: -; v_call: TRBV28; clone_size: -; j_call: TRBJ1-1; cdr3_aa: CASSLSPGLNTEAFF; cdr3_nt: TGTGCCAGCAGTTTATCCCCAGGGTTGAACACTGAAGCTTTCTTT
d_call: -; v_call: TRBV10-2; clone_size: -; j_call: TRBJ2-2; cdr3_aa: CASNTAQNTGELFF; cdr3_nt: TGCGCCAGCAATACGGCACAGAACACCGGGGAGCTGTTTTTT
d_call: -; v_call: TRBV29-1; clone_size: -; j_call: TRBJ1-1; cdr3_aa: CSVEVSQVGTEAFF; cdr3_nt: TGCAGCGTTGAAGTGTCACAGGTCGGGACTGAAGCTTTCTTT
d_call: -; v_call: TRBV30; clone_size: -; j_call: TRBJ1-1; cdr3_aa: CAWSVGAGPNTEAFF; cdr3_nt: TGTGCCTGGAGTGTAGGTGCAGGCCCGAACACTGAAGCTTTCTTT
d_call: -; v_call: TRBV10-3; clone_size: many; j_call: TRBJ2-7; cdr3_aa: CAISETETGYEQYF; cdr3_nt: TGTGCCATCAGTGAGACCGAAACAGGGTACGAGCAGTACTTC
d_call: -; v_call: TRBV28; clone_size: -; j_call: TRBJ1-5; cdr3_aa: CASTLRGNQPQHF; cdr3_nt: TGTGCCAGCACGTTGAGGGGGAATCAGCCCCAGCATTTT
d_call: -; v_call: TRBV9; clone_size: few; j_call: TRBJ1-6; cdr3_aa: CASSTRSINSPLHF; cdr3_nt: TGTGCCAGCAGCACACGTAGTATCAATTCACCCCTCCACTTT